This entry concerns a single TCR beta chain. The antigen remains undetermined. V shed 4 bases and J 0 bases; nucleotides not matched to a gene: 8. The germline V gene encodes CDR1 SGHRS and CDR2 YFSETQ. The CDR3 loop spans 18 amino acids. This sample is drawn from a study of T cell responses to AZD1222 COVID-19 vaccine. Whole-study context: Pooling covered second doses at about 4 or about 12 weeks.

Findings and caveats of the study: Reportedly, nearly half of unique spike TCRs recognized epitopes outside B.1.351/B.1.1.7 mutations. CD4 TCRs covered the whole spike, strongest at regions 160-218 and 743-854. At baseline, seropositivity was found in only six or seven AZD1222 recipients.

Clones were read by immunoSEQ multiplex PCR, and TCRdb kept only the in-frame ones, dropping some. The profile shows more than 85,000 clones, more than 70% of them singletons. The receptor was derived from an adult in good health. This sequence joins TRBV5-1 and TRBJ2-6, with TRBD2 matching over 9 bases. Sequencing used peripheral blood, obtained on day 0 of AZD1222 vaccination. The CDR3 here is CASSAAGGSPSGANVLTF. The DNA for the CDR3 is TGCGCCAGCAGCGCGGCGGGGGGGTCTCCCTCTGGGGCCAACGTCCTGACTTTC.